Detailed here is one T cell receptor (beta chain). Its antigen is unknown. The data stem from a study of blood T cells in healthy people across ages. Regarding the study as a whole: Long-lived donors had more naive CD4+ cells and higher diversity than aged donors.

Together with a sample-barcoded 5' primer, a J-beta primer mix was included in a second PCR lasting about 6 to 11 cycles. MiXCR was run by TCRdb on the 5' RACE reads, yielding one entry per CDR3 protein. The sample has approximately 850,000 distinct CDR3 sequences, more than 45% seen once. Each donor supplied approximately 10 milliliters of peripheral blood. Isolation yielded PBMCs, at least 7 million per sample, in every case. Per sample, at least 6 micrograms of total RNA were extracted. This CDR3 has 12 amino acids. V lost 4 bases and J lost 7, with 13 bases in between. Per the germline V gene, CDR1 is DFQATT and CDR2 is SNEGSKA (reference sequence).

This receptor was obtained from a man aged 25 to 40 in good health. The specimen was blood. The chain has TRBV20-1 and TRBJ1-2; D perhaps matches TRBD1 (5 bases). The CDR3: CSAMGDGGGYTF. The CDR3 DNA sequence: TGCAGTGCTATGGGGGATGGGGGTGGCTACACCTTC.